This T cell receptor beta chain comes out of a study of shared clonotypes between healthy human individuals. Clones were read by immunoSEQ multiplex PCR, and TCRdb kept only the in-frame ones, dropping some. Here the sample spans approximately 1,500,000 clones, 95% to 99% being singletons. Trimming took off 3 bases at V and 10 bases at J, with 14 bases between the two ends. CDR1 is SGDLS and CDR2 is YYNGEE in the germline V gene. The CDR3 covers 13 residues. The chain joins TRBV9 to TRBJ2-1; a weak D match, TRBD1 (6 bases). The sequenced sample was naive CD4+ T cells sorted from blood. As for subset: CD45RA+ positively selected. This receptor was identified in a man aged 30 to 45 in good health. CDR3 sequence: CASSGTGTGEQFF. The CDR3 DNA reads TGTGCCAGCAGCGGAACAGGGACGGGGGAGCAGTTCTTC.